This TCR beta chain was identified during a study of T cell responses to AZD1222 COVID-19 vaccine. Study-wide results and caveats: Vaccination with two AZD1222 doses was followed by a rise in Spike-specific TCR breadth and depth. Seropositive status at baseline applied to only a handful of AZD1222 recipients.

For this clone: What it binds is unknown.

Measured with immunoSEQ multiplex PCR; TCRdb has only the in-frame clones, and not every one. Found here are about 180,000 clones, roughly 93% of them singletons; the top ten hold 0.95% to 1.3%. The CDR3 sequence is 15 residues long. The germline CDR1 and CDR2 sequences are SEHNR and FQNEAQ (reference sequence). V was trimmed by 0 bases and J by 2 bases, leaving 11 bases between them. This specimen was peripheral blood, taken 28 days after the second dose of the MenACWY control vaccine. The receptor's source is an adult who received the MenACWY meningococcal vaccine as a control. The chain carries TRBV7-9 and TRBJ2-7; D might be TRBD2 (7 bases). In DNA, the CDR3 is TGTGCCAGCAGCTTAGCGCGGGGGCCCACCTACGAGCAGTACTTC. It codes for CASSLARGPTYEQYF. The full variable domain, completed using reference TRBV7-9 and TRBJ2-7, is DTGVSQNPRHKITKRGQNVTFRCDPISEHNRLYWYRQTLGQGPEFLTYFQNEAQLEKSRLLSDRFSAERPKGSFSTLEIQRTEQGDSAMYLCASSLARGPTYEQYFGPGTRLTVT.